These 13 T cell receptor beta chains share one sample of origin, sequenced in a study of vaccination and CD4 T cells after COVID-19. These receptors have no identified antigens. Treatment of the sample: approximately 9-day PBMC culture with coronavirus spike peptide pools or control peptides (ViraFEST assay). The Oncomine TCR Beta short-read assay sequenced DNA from cultured CD4+ T cells. Each CDR3 protein is one row after TCRdb ran MiXCR on the PCR reads. The sample shows 15,000 to 20,000 distinct CDR3 sequences, 30% to 40% of them seen only once. The specimen was cultured CD4+ T cells from blood. Receptor source: a human donor with COVID-19.

The V call is TRBV21-1, the J call TRBJ2-5. TRBV21-1 is assigned pseudogene status. The CDR3 loop spans 13 amino acids. The CDR3 bases are TGTGCCAGCCTTGGCAGGTCTCAAGAGACCCAGTACTTC. Translation: CASLGRSQETQYF.

This clonotype is medium-sized within its sample. This chain links TRBV20-1 with TRBJ1-5, with unresolved D. Trimming took off 4 bases at V and 0 bases at J, with 10 bases between the two ends. The CDR3 contains 14 residues. Per the germline V gene, CDR1 is DFQATT and CDR2 is SNEGSKA (reference sequence). CDR3 loop: CSAIIGVSNQPQHF. Written as DNA, the CDR3 is TGCAGTGCTATCATCGGGGTTAGCAATCAGCCCCAGCATTTT.

In its sample, this clonotype was seen a few times. As DNA, the CDR3 is TGTGCCAGCAGCTTAGCCAGTTACACTGAAGCTTTCTTT. Translation gives CASSLASYTEAFF. This chain uses TRBV7-9 with TRBJ1-1, with D unresolved. This CDR3 comprises 13 residues. CDR1 is SEHNR and CDR2 is FQNEAQ in the germline V gene (reference sequence). Deletions cut 0 bases from V and 3 bases from J, with 5 bases between.

The genes are TRBV5-4 and TRBJ1-2; no definite D call. Germline V gene sequence: CDR1 SGHNT, CDR2 YYREEE (reference sequence). V lost 5 bases and J 6 bases, leaving 17 bases between the germline ends. The CDR3 runs to 14 residues. CDR3 protein: CASSTWSAPNGYTF. Here the CDR3 DNA reads TGTGCCAGCAGTACGTGGTCGGCACCGAATGGCTACACCTTC.

This clonotype was detected a few times. This chain links TRBV7-8 with TRBJ1-1, with D unresolved. Germline CDR1 SGHVS, CDR2 FQNEAQ. CDR3 length equals 14 residues. V dropped 1 base and J dropped 4 bases, with 10 bases sitting between them. Written as DNA, the CDR3 is TGTGCCAGCAGCTTAGAGGCGGCTCTCACTGAAGCTTTCTTT. This translates into CASSLEAALTEAFF. The variable domain in full, with the rest retrieved from reference TRBV7-8 and TRBJ1-1, is GAGVSQSPRYKVAKRGQDVALRCDPISGHVSLFWYQQALGQGPEFLTYFQNEAQLDKSGLPSDRFFAERPEGSVSTLKIQRTQQEDSAVYLCASSLEAALTEAFFGQGTRLTVV.

The chain carries TRBV19 and TRBJ1-5, with TRBD1 matching 7 bases. The V gene's germline CDR1 is LNHDA and CDR2 SQIVND (reference sequence). The V gene end was trimmed by 3 bases and the J gene end by 6 bases; junction bases not matched to a gene: 8. The CDR3 covers 15 residues. For the CDR3, the DNA is TGTGCCAGTAGTATGGAGGACAGGATGGCTCAGCCCCAGCATTTT. It codes for CASSMEDRMAQPQHF.

This rearrangement joins TRBV11-2 to TRBJ1-5; no clear D. In germline, CDR1 is SGHAT, CDR2 FQNNGV. V gave up 4 bases and J gave up 6 bases, with 16 bases separating them. CDR3 size: 15 residues. CDR3 sequence reads: CASSSDREGSQPQHF. CDR3 in DNA: TGTGCCAGCAGCTCAGATCGGGAGGGTAGTCAGCCCCAGCATTTT.

V gene TRBV14 combines with J gene TRBJ1-4, with no clear D. Trimming shortened V by 1 base and J by 7 bases, and 13 bases separated the two germline ends. Germline V gives CDR1 SGHDN, CDR2 FVKESK. The CDR3 runs 15 residues. CDR3 amino acids: CASSQAVGAGEKLFF. CDR3 coding DNA: TGTGCCAGCAGCCAAGCTGTCGGTGCCGGTGAAAAACTGTTTTTT.

This clonotype has only a few counts. The gene calls are TRBV12-3 or TRBV12-4 and TRBJ2-2, with TRBD1 identical over 8 bases. V dropped 3 bases and J dropped 5; count of bases not matched to a gene: 5. The length of the CDR3 is 15 residues. The CDR3 DNA reads as TGTGCCAGCAGTTTCGGCAGGGGGCGAACCGGGGAGCTGTTTTTT. Residues: CASSFGRGRTGELFF.

A few counts support this clonotype. The genes are TRBV2 and TRBJ2-2; D might be TRBD1 or TRBD2, each matching 5 bases. Germline CDR1 reads SNHLY; CDR2 reads FYNNEI. This CDR3 region has 13 residues. The ends were cut back, 6 bases at V and 2 bases at J, with 7 bases in the middle. CDR3 protein: CASSGTNTGELFF. The CDR3 nucleotides read TGTGCCAGCAGCGGGACCAACACCGGGGAGCTGTTTTTT.

V gene TRBV4-1 combines with J gene TRBJ1-6, with D hard to call. Looked up from germline, CDR1 is MGHRA and CDR2 is YSYEKL. Trimming pared 5 bases from V and 10 bases from J, leaving 18 bases between. The CDR3 has 15 amino acids. For the CDR3, the DNA is TGCGCCAGCAGCTTTCGTGGCCTAAGCGGGTCACCCCTCCACTTT. It codes for CASSFRGLSGSPLHF.

The genes are TRBV7-2 and TRBJ1-5; a weak D match, TRBD1 (6 bases). CDR3 length: 14 residues. Trimming removed 5 bases at V and 0 bases at J, with 8 bases between. CDR1 and CDR2 from the germline V gene are SGHTA and FQGNSA. In DNA, the CDR3 is TGTGCCAGCAGCGAGGACAGTAGCAATCAGCCCCAGCATTTT. Protein sequence: CASSEDSSNQPQHF.

The chain joins TRBV6-1 to TRBJ1-2, with 8 bases aligning to TRBD1. Germline assignment: CDR1 MNHNS and CDR2 SASEGT. The ends lost 8 bases at V and 4 bases at J; junction bases unmatched: 3. This CDR3 has 12 amino acids. CDR3: CASAGGFYGYTF. The CDR3 DNA sequence: TGTGCCAGCGCAGGGGGCTTCTATGGCTACACCTTC.